The 5 T cell receptor beta chains below come from one sample, sequenced in a study of cytomegalovirus exposure and HLA in healthy donors (dated by TCRdb to between 2016 and 2019). Libraries were made using the immunoSEQ multiplex PCR assay. For the multiplex PCR, a mixture combining 60 forward primers for TCR Vbeta segments and 13 reverse primers for TCR Jbeta segments was used. Here the immuneACCESS table is served through TCRdb, limited to in-frame sequences with V and J called. Missing clones are a known gap in these copies; in checked studies unresolved V genes cover under half, and the rest lacks a known reason. Across this sample there are 150,000 to 200,000 clones, with under 85% seen only once. Around 4.1% of the sample lies in the top ten. Sequenced material: PBMCs. The receptor set was obtained from a man aged 45-60 years in good health and CMV-seropositive.

The CDR3 DNA reads as TGTGCCAGCAGCTGGGAAGGGGGCCCTGATGAAAAACTGTTTTTT. The encoded protein is CASSWEGGPDEKLFF. V gene TRBV13 combines with J gene TRBJ1-4, with 7 nucleotides matching TRBD1. J gave up 6 bases and V 4 bases, and 8 bases lay outside the gene matches. Germline assignment: CDR1 PRHDT and CDR2 FYEKMQ (reference sequence). The CDR3 spans 15 residues. Complete variable domain (other parts from reference TRBV13 and TRBJ1-4): AAGVIQSPRHLIKEKRETATLKCYPIPRHDTVYWYQQGPGQDPQFLISFYEKMQSDKGSIPDRFSAQQFSDYHSELNMSSLELGDSALYFCASSWEGGPDEKLFFGSGTQLSVL.

The DNA of the CDR3 is TGTGCCAGCAGTGAATCTTTCGCCGGGGAGCTGTTTTTT. Translation gives CASSESFAGELFF. V gene TRBV2 combines with J gene TRBJ2-2; D remains unclear. V lost 2 bases, J lost 6 bases, and 7 bases lay in between. This CDR3 contains 13 residues. Germline V gene sequence: CDR1 SNHLY, CDR2 FYNNEI.

The chain combines TRBV7-9 with TRBJ2-2; 9 nucleotides align to TRBD1. Per the germline V gene, CDR1 is SEHNR and CDR2 is FQNEAQ (reference sequence). The CDR3 is made up of 15 amino acids. Trimming at V came to 5 bases and at J to 3 bases, leaving 4 bases not matched to a gene. In DNA form, the CDR3 reads TGTGCCAGCAGCGAGGGGACAGGGCACACCGGGGAGCTGTTTTTT. Its translation: CASSEGTGHTGELFF.

V gene TRBV7-8 combines with J gene TRBJ2-7; TRBD2 matches at 10 bases. CDR1 and CDR2 from the germline V gene are SGHVS and FQNEAQ. V shed 4 bases, J shed 3 bases, and the junction held 9 bases outside the gene matches. The CDR3 is 16 residues long. As DNA, the CDR3 is TGTGCCAGCAGCTCCGTCATACTAGCGGGACGCTACGAGCAGTACTTC. Translation: CASSSVILAGRYEQYF.

This chain links TRBV6-1 with TRBJ2-5, with D maybe TRBD2 (6 bases). The better agreement between TRBJ2-7 and the DNA end casts doubt on the J call. This CDR3 region has 14 residues. Germline V lookup: CDR1 MNHNS, CDR2 SASEGT. The CDR3 loop is CASSSEGSYYEQYF. CDR3 sequence (DNA): TGTGCCAGCAGTTCGGAGGGGTCCTACTACGAGCAGTACTTC.